These 29 T cell receptor beta chains came from one sample sequenced in a study of molecular identifiers for immune sequencing clone quantification. TCRdb processed the PCR reads anew with MiXCR; each CDR3 protein has one entry. Of over 600,000 distinct CDR3 sequences in the sample, nearly 20% were seen once. The sample taken for sequencing was naive CD8+ T cells from blood, with Jurkat cell RNA spiked in. Subset indicated: FACS-sorted CD8+CD4-CCR7+CD45RA+ naive T cells. These receptors were taken from a human donor in good health. Some libraries in this study had Jurkat cell RNA spiked in.

This chain's CDR3 is CASSIGLAGEYEQYF. The CDR3 DNA sequence: TGCGCCAGCAGCATTGGACTAGCGGGGGAGTACGAGCAGTACTTC. The chain links TRBV5-1 to TRBJ2-7; TRBD2 aligns across 13 bases. The CDR3 is made up of 15 amino acids. J lost 4 bases, V lost 4 bases, and 5 bases had no gene match. Germline values: CDR1 SGHRS, CDR2 YFSETQ.

This clonotype was seen at least ten times. V is TRBV24-1 and J is TRBJ1-1; the D gene is possibly TRBD1 (5 bases). Germline CDR1 KGHDR, CDR2 SFDVKD. V lost 7 bases and J lost 3, with 11 bases in between. This CDR3 spans 13 amino acids. The CDR3 DNA sequence: TGTGCCACCAGAGACAGCGGCCACACTGAAGCTTTCTTT. Residues: CATRDSGHTEAFF.

This clonotype was picked up many times. The chain couples TRBV4-1 to TRBJ1-5; D uncertain. Per germline, CDR1 MGHRA and CDR2 YSYEKL. V was trimmed by 1 base and J by 12 bases, leaving 13 bases between them. The CDR3 is made up of 13 amino acids. The CDR3 spells CASSQAPEVGQHF. The DNA of the CDR3 is TGCGCCAGCAGCCAAGCTCCCGAAGTGGGCCAGCATTTT.

In regard to this clonotype: At one end the junction does not follow the germline gene, possibly because of a read error. V is TRBV4-3 and J is TRBJ2-2; a weak D match, TRBD1 (5 bases). Germline V CDR1 and CDR2: LGHNA, YSLEER. This CDR3 is built from 15 residues. The CDR3 loop reads CASSQDRGTTEELFF. DNA of the CDR3: TGCGCCAGCAGCCAAGATAGGGGAACCACCGAGGAGCTGTTTTTT.

The rearrangement joins TRBV11-2 to TRBJ2-3; 12 bases match TRBD2. Losses at the gene ends were 6 bases for V and 0 bases for J; bases not matched to a gene: 10. The CDR3 length is 18 residues. Per germline, CDR1 SGHAT and CDR2 FQNNGV. For the CDR3, the DNA is TGTGCCAGCAGGGATACGGGACTAGCGGGTCCTAGCACAGATACGCAGTATTTT. Its protein is CASRDTGLAGPSTDTQYF.

This clonotype appeared a few times. The chain carries TRBV6-2 or TRBV6-3 and TRBJ2-7; tentatively, D is TRBD2 (5 bases). Trimming left V 3 bases short and J 4 bases short, with 19 bases between. Germline CDR1 reads MNHEY; CDR2 reads SVGEGT. This CDR3 comprises 16 residues. This chain's CDR3 is CASSYPDFSMWYEQYF. In DNA, the CDR3 is TGTGCCAGCAGTTATCCGGACTTTTCGATGTGGTACGAGCAGTACTTC.

This clonotype was detected a few times. The J gene is TRBJ2-7, the V gene TRBV20-1, with D unclear. The CDR3 has 12 residues. CDR1 is DFQATT and CDR2 is SNEGSKA in the germline V gene (reference sequence). V gave up 0 bases and J gave up 2 bases, with 5 bases separating them. The CDR3 region has the DNA TGCAGTGCTAGAGAATCACCCTACGAGCAGTACTTC. Protein sequence: CSARESPYEQYF.

This clonotype was observed a handful of times. The genes are TRBV20-1 and TRBJ2-2; D gene uncertain. CDR1 is DFQATT, CDR2 SNEGSKA, per germline (reference sequence). V was shortened by 7 bases and J by 0 bases, with 9 bases between the two germline ends. The CDR3 length is 13 residues. In DNA form, the CDR3 reads TGCAGTGTTGAGGCTTCGAACACCGGGGAGCTGTTTTTT. Protein product: CSVEASNTGELFF.

On this clonotype itself: Just one base apart from a much larger clone, this may be a read error. The J gene is TRBJ2-7, the V gene TRBV19; 8 nucleotides line up with TRBD1. Germline CDR1 reads LNHDA; CDR2 reads SQIVND (reference sequence). CDR3 length equals 16 residues. The CDR3 DNA reads as TGTGCCGGTAGTATAACTGGGGACAGGACCACCTACGAGCAGTACTTC. Translated, it gives CAGSITGDRTTYEQYF.

The table lists this clonotype with many counts. V usage is TRBV9 and J usage is TRBJ2-3; tentatively, D is TRBD1 or TRBD2 (6 bases each). Germline V gives CDR1 SGDLS, CDR2 YYNGEE. CDR3 length: 15 amino acids. The V end lost 0 bases, the J end lost 2 bases, and 10 bases lay between the germline ends. CDR3 amino acids: CASSVDGGPTDTQYF. The CDR3 DNA sequence: TGTGCCAGCAGCGTAGACGGGGGCCCCACAGATACGCAGTATTTT.

Concerning this clonotype: Just one base apart from a much larger clone, this may be a read error. This chain links TRBV14 with TRBJ2-7; D is uncertain. The length of the CDR3 is 15 residues. The V gene's germline CDR1 is SGHDN and CDR2 FVKESK. The CDR3 is CASNQERPTVNEQYF. The CDR3 DNA reads TGTGCCAGCAACCAAGAGAGGCCTACAGTAAACGAGCAGTACTTC.

Worth noting for this clonotype: Germline and junction disagree at one end, which may indicate a read error. The V call is TRBV12-3 or TRBV12-4, the J call TRBJ2-5, with D tentatively TRBD1 or TRBD2 (5 bases each). The CDR3 loop spans 14 amino acids. CDR3 residues: CASGFFGAQETQYF. In nucleotides, the CDR3 is TGTGCCAGCGGTTTTTTCGGGGCACAAGAGACCCAGTACTTC.

This clonotype was recorded many times. This rearrangement joins TRBV5-1 to TRBJ1-4; no reliable D call. Germline CDR1 SGHRS, CDR2 YFSETQ. The V end lost 1 base, the J end lost 0 bases, and 25 bases lay between the germline ends. This CDR3 region has 21 residues. DNA of the CDR3: TGCGCCAGCAGCTTGTACAGCGCGTTCCCGAGTATCGCCGCAACTAATGAAAAACTGTTTTTT. This translates into CASSLYSAFPSIAATNEKLFF.

At least ten counts were recorded for this clonotype. The gene calls are TRBV6-6 and TRBJ2-1; D may be TRBD1 (7 bases). CDR1 and CDR2 (germline): MNHNY, SVGAGI (reference sequence). This CDR3 comprises 13 residues. The V end was cut by 6 bases, the J end by 8 bases, with 14 bases between. The CDR3 here is CASRVRGVDEQFF. The CDR3 DNA sequence: TGTGCCAGCAGGGTCAGGGGGGTGGATGAGCAGTTCTTC.

This clonotype was picked up many times. This chain links TRBV2 with TRBJ2-7; D may correspond to TRBD1 or TRBD2 (5 bases each). V was clipped by 8 bases and J by 3 bases, with 17 bases between them. In germline, CDR1 is SNHLY, CDR2 FYNNEI. The CDR3 has 14 amino acids. CDR3 bases: TGTGCCAGCGTCGAAGGGACCCTTATCTACGAGCAGTACTTC. Protein product: CASVEGTLIYEQYF.

CDR3 sequence reads: CASSYEGATSGGWGSYEQYF. The CDR3 coding sequence is TGTGCCAGCAGTTACGAAGGTGCTACTAGCGGGGGGTGGGGGTCCTACGAGCAGTACTTC. The chain employs TRBV6-5 and TRBJ2-7; 12 positions match TRBD2. V lost 2 bases to trimming and J lost 1 base; unmatched junction nucleotides: 15. CDR3 length equals 20 residues. Germline values: CDR1 MNHEY, CDR2 SVGAGI.

Regarding this clonotype: A much larger clone lies a single base off, so this may be a read error. This CDR3 fails to terminate in the conserved phenylalanine or tryptophan, so it likely reflects a read error. The genes are TRBV4-3 and TRBJ2-5, with TRBD2 as a possible D gene (6 bases). V was shortened by 0 bases and J by 2 bases, with 13 bases between the two germline ends. Germline lookup yields CDR1 LGHNA and CDR2 YSLEER. This CDR3 has 16 amino acids. The DNA for the CDR3 is TGCGCCAGCAGCCAAGATCCCGCCGGGACTCAAGAGACCCAGTACCTC. This codes for CASSQDPAGTQETQYL.

This chain links TRBV6-2 or TRBV6-3 with TRBJ2-1; 9 bases agree with TRBD2. Germline lookup yields CDR1 MNHEY and CDR2 SVGEGT. V lost 6 bases and J lost 2; bases outside the gene matches: 8. The CDR3 length is 16 residues. The CDR3 DNA reads as TGTGCCAGCAGGCGCGCGGGGGGGCGTCCCTACAATGAGCAGTTCTTC. Translation: CASRRAGGRPYNEQFF.

A remark on this clonotype: This may arise from a read error, as a much more abundant clone is one base away. The chain employs TRBV5-1 and TRBJ2-7; possibly TRBD1 for D (5 bases). The CDR3 is 15 residues long. CDR1 SGHRS and CDR2 YFSETQ come from the germline V gene. The ends were cut back, 0 bases at V and 5 bases at J, with 15 bases in the middle. CDR3 in DNA: TGCGCCAGCAGCTTGGGGGCAAGGGGATCTAACGAGCAGTACTTC. Translation gives CASSLGARGSNEQYF.

A remark on this clonotype: A single base separates this from a much larger clone, so it may be a read error. The chain joins TRBV27 to TRBJ2-7; a possible D gene is TRBD1 (7 bases). This CDR3 spans 15 amino acids. Germline lookup yields CDR1 MNHEY and CDR2 SMNVEV (reference sequence). The CDR3 loop is CASSPRGVWPYERYF. CDR3 sequence (DNA): TGTGCCAGCAGTCCCAGGGGGGTTTGGCCCTACGAGCGGTACTTC.

The sample holds many counts of this clonotype. J is TRBJ2-3 and V is TRBV7-2; 8 nucleotides match TRBD2. CDR3 size: 16 residues. Germline CDR1 SGHTA, CDR2 FQGNSA. Trimming at V came to 3 bases and at J to 4 bases, leaving 9 bases not matched to a gene. CDR3 amino acids: CASSLLAGGASDTQYF. The CDR3 DNA sequence: TGTGCCAGCAGCTTGCTAGCCGGGGGGGCCTCAGATACGCAGTATTTT.

At least ten counts were recorded for this clonotype. V gene TRBV24-1 combines with J gene TRBJ1-5; 7 nucleotides align to TRBD1. The ends lost 2 bases at V and 0 bases at J; junction bases unmatched: 9. This CDR3 region has 18 residues. Germline V gene lookup returns CDR1 KGHDR and CDR2 SFDVKD. DNA for the CDR3: TGTGCCACCAGTGATTCACCGGGACAGCGATATAGCAATCAGCCCCAGCATTTT. Its protein product is CATSDSPGQRYSNQPQHF.

About this clonotype itself: At one end, the junction sequence differs from germline, possibly due to a read error. The V gene is TRBV2, the J gene TRBJ1-3; no firm D call. Per germline, CDR1 SNHLY and CDR2 FYNNEI. CDR3 length: 15 residues. The CDR3 is CASREDGYSGNTIYF. The CDR3 coding sequence is TGTGCCAGCAGAGAAGACGGATACTCTGGAAACACCATATATTTT. Combining the CDR3 with reference TRBV2 and TRBJ1-3 gives the whole variable domain EPEVTQTPSHQVTQMGQEVILRCVPISNHLYFYWYRQILGQKVEFLVSFYNNEISEKSEIFDDQFSVERPDGSNFTLKIRSTKLEDSAMYFCASREDGYSGNTIYFGEGSWLTVV.

The chain joins TRBV27 to TRBJ2-7; 13 bases line up with TRBD2. The CDR3 extends over 14 amino acids. The V gene's germline CDR1 is MNHEY and CDR2 SMNVEV (reference sequence). J lost 5 bases, V lost 5 bases, and 3 bases had no gene match. CDR3 coding DNA: TGTGCCAGCAGTGGACTAGCGGGGGCCCACGAGCAGTACTTC. Protein: CASSGLAGAHEQYF.

This clonotype was seen repeatedly, ten times or more. The chain carries TRBV9 and TRBJ1-5; perhaps TRBD1 as D (6 bases). Trimming stripped 3 bases from V and 6 bases from J, with 13 bases between. The CDR3 runs 14 residues. CDR1 SGDLS and CDR2 YYNGEE come from the germline V gene. As DNA, the CDR3 is TGTGCCAGCAGCGCGTACGGGGGCGGTCAGCCCCAGCATTTT. Its protein product is CASSAYGGGQPQHF. The full variable domain, in which reference TRBV9 and TRBJ1-5 provide the parts outside the CDR3, is DSGVTQTPKHLITATGQRVTLRCSPRSGDLSVYWYQQSLDQGLQFLIQYYNGEERAKGNILERFSAQQFPDLHSELNLSSLELGDSALYFCASSAYGGGQPQHFGDGTRLSIL.

This clonotype has at least ten counts. DNA for the CDR3: TGTGCCAGCAGTTTATCCCCGGGGGGTATTGGAAACATTCAGTACTTC. This encodes CASSLSPGGIGNIQYF. The chain has TRBV28 and TRBJ2-4; 7 nucleotides match TRBD2. This CDR3 region has 16 residues. Per the germline V gene, CDR1 is MDHEN and CDR2 is SYDVKM. V gave up 1 base and J gave up 6 bases; unmatched junction bases: 9.

The rearrangement links TRBV11-3 to TRBJ2-7; D is uncertain. Germline CDR1 reads SGHNT; CDR2 reads YENEEA. The germline V and J ends were trimmed by 6 bases and 7 bases, with 13 bases remaining between them. The CDR3 is 12 residues long. CDR3 in amino acids: CASSPGSGEQYF. The CDR3 nucleotides read TGTGCCAGCAGTCCCGGGTCCGGAGAGCAGTACTTC.

This clonotype was seen at least ten times. The chain carries TRBV4-2 and TRBJ1-5, with D uncertain. Between the trimmed V and J ends, which lost 6 bases and 1 base, there was a span of 13 bases. CDR3 length: 15 residues. Germline CDR1 is LGHNA and CDR2 is YNFKEQ. CDR3 in amino acids: CASRSSTDSNQPQHF. In nucleotides, the CDR3 is TGTGCCAGCAGGTCAAGTACAGACAGCAATCAGCCCCAGCATTTT.

This clonotype was observed a handful of times. The V gene is TRBV24-1, the J gene TRBJ2-1; D may be TRBD1 or TRBD2 (5 bases each). Germline values: CDR1 KGHDR, CDR2 SFDVKD. The V end lost 3 bases, the J end lost 7 bases, and 18 bases lay between the germline ends. The CDR3 totals 16 residues. CDR3 residues: CATSDGPEGMGNEQFF. CDR3 bases: TGTGCCACCAGTGATGGCCCCGAGGGGATGGGAAATGAGCAGTTCTTC.